What follows describes a single T cell receptor beta chain. Its cognate antigen is unknown. Repertoires were generated with immunoSEQ multiplex PCR, while TCRdb's copy carries only in-frame clones and drops some. The sample has 1 million to 1.2 million clones, approximately 75% seen once. This sample was taken from a study of shared clonotypes between healthy human individuals. Germline CDR1 SGHVS, CDR2 FQNEAQ. The CDR3 length is 17 residues. V lost 0 bases to trimming and J lost 5 bases; unmatched junction nucleotides: 7. Overall study results and limits: Non-shared clonotypes were found to have lower generation probabilities than the clonotypes that were shared by all four of the sorted-subset donors.

This receptor was obtained from a man aged 18 to 30 in good health. Some clones in this sample may be carry-over from other donors' samples. The chain recombines TRBV7-8 with TRBJ1-1, with 12 positions matching TRBD1. The sequenced material came from memory CD4+ T cells from PBMCs. As for subset: CD45RA-negative fraction. Here the CDR3 DNA reads TGTGCCAGCAGCTTAGCGGGACAGGGGGCTAGATATACTGAAGCTTTCTTT. Translated: CASSLAGQGARYTEAFF. Drawing the rest from reference TRBV7-8 and TRBJ1-1, the complete variable domain is GAGVSQSPRYKVAKRGQDVALRCDPISGHVSLFWYQQALGQGPEFLTYFQNEAQLDKSGLPSDRFFAERPEGSVSTLKIQRTQQEDSAVYLCASSLAGQGARYTEAFFGQGTRLTVV.